This note documents a single TCR beta chain sequence. This table comes from immunoSEQ multiplex PCR, and its TCRdb copy is limited to in-frame clones, with some not included. The table records roughly 250,000 clones, 70% to 90% of them present only once. This sample was taken from a study of blood T cell repertoires in COVID-19. Losses at the gene ends were 2 bases for V and 4 bases for J; bases not matched to a gene: 6. The CDR3 spans 15 residues. From germline, CDR1 is MGHRA and CDR2 YSYEKL. The material sequenced was PBMCs or T cells enriched from blood (not recorded which). The chain is built from TRBV4-1 and TRBJ2-7; 9 bases align to TRBD2. The TCR originated in a woman aged 35 to 49 with acute COVID-19. CDR3 in DNA: TGCGCCAGCAGCCAACGACTAGCGGCAACTTACGAGCAGTACTTC. It is translated as CASSQRLAATYEQYF.